This record covers a single T cell receptor (beta chain). The sample is drawn from a study of T cell repertoires in ileal Crohn's disease. Study-level background: At surgery, less than 45% of patients smoked, with median disease duration 7.9 years. About half received postoperative treatment, some ten with thiopurines and around 18 anti-TNF. The M6 sample came from neoterminal ileum during colonoscopy after surgery.

The sample's time point: neoterminal ileum biopsy at postoperative endoscopy, about 6 months after surgery. Eligibility required adulthood, ileal or ileocolonic Crohn's disease and indicated ileocolonic resection. V lost 2 bases, J lost 9 bases, and 11 bases lay in between. This CDR3 has 13 residues. Germline V gene lookup returns CDR1 MRHNA and CDR2 SNTAGT. TCRdb's copy holds only in-frame clones and misses some; the assay was immunoSEQ multiplex PCR. Seen here are roughly 9,200 clones, 70% to 80% observed once, and the top ten hold roughly 20%. Input material: ileal tissue. The genes are TRBV6-4 and TRBJ2-1; tentative D call: TRBD2 (6 bases). The source of this sequence is an adult with Crohn's disease. CDR3 nucleotides: TGTGCCAGCAGTGACCGTACTAGCAGTGAGCAGTTCTTC. This codes for CASSDRTSSEQFF.